This T cell receptor beta chain was retrieved from a study of early T cells in non-severe SARS-CoV-2 infection. Study information: Chains stayed unpaired after sequencing of bulk RNA from unsorted whole blood.

This clonotype was recorded at least ten times. A single record per CDR3 protein comes from TCRdb applying MiXCR to the 5' RACE reads. The table has about 76,000 distinct CDR3 sequences, 10% to 12% seen once; the top ten hold 4.7%. Sequencing was done on a sample of whole blood. This clonotype was sampled from an adult who was a healthcare worker with PCR-confirmed SARS-CoV-2 infection or an uninfected control (not recorded which).

The CDR3 region has the DNA TGTGCCTGGACCCTAGCGGGGCACACAGATACGCAGTATTTT. Its protein product is CAWTLAGHTDTQYF. The V and J genes are TRBV30 and TRBJ2-3, with TRBD2 matching over 9 bases. The CDR3 is 14 amino acids. CDR1 GTSNPN and CDR2 SVGIG come from the germline V gene (reference sequence). Trimming cost V 4 bases and J 2 bases; bases outside gene matches: 4.